Below, 26 T cell receptor beta chains from the same sample are listed, as sequenced in a study of CDR3 diversity in severe acne. One entry per CDR3 protein, called by TCRdb with MiXCR from the PCR reads. The repertoire holds approximately 79,000 distinct CDR3 sequences, with 45% to 50% as singletons. Sequences were obtained from blood. The receptors were gathered from a male donor in good health, serving as a control.

The chain is built from TRBV10-3 and TRBJ2-7; TRBD2 matches at 8 bases. The CDR3 has 14 amino acids. Per germline, CDR1 ENHRY and CDR2 SYGVKD. J was trimmed by 5 bases and V by 10 bases; bases with no gene match: 13. CDR3 nucleotide sequence: TGTGCCAGCAAACGGAGCGGGAGTAACAACGAGCAGTACTTC. Encoded protein: CASKRSGSNNEQYF.

This clonotype was found many times. This chain joins TRBV2 and TRBJ1-5; unclear D gene. The V end was cut by 3 bases, the J end by 0 bases, with 18 bases between. The germline V gene encodes CDR1 SNHLY and CDR2 FYNNEI. The CDR3 extends over 18 amino acids. The CDR3 is CASSDRAPYTYSNQPQHF. The CDR3 region has the DNA TGTGCCAGCAGTGACCGGGCCCCATACACCTATAGCAATCAGCCCCAGCATTTT.

The table lists this clonotype with a few counts. The J gene is TRBJ1-2, the V gene TRBV3-1; possible D gene TRBD1, 5 bases. Trimming took 4 bases from V and 2 from J, leaving 8 bases between them. The CDR3 is 13 residues long. Germline lookup yields CDR1 LGHDT and CDR2 YNNKEL (reference sequence). CDR3 nucleotides: TGTGCCAGCAGCCCCGACAGAAACTATGGCTACACCTTC. Its translation: CASSPDRNYGYTF. Drawing the rest from reference TRBV3-1 and TRBJ1-2, the complete variable domain is DTAVSQTPKYLVTQMGNDKSIKCEQNLGHDTMYWYKQDSKKFLKIMFSYNNKELIINETVPNRFSPKSPDKAHLNLHINSLELGDSAVYFCASSPDRNYGYTFGSGTRLTVV.

Notes on this clonotype: Relative to the germline gene, one junction end is altered; a read error may explain this. V usage is TRBV6-5 and J usage is TRBJ2-7; tentative D call: TRBD2 (5 bases). Germline-derived CDR1 and CDR2 are MNHEY and SVGAGI. The CDR3 has 14 residues. CDR3 residues: CASSPSRVVYEQCF. CDR3 nucleotides: TGTGCCAGCAGTCCTAGCCGAGTCGTCTACGAGCAGTGCTTC.

On this clonotype itself: No conserved phenylalanine or tryptophan ends this CDR3, so it is likely a read error. The limits of the CDR3 on the DNA are not certain, so only TCRdb's listed CDR3 is given. CDR3 sequence reads: CASSSTGGKLATISPSMV. The V gene is TRBV5-4, the J gene TRBJ1-5; no check of the table's D call, TRBD1, against the DNA was made. Germline CDR1 and CDR2: SGHNT and YYREEE (reference sequence). The CDR3 numbers 18 amino acids, ends counted.

The chain couples TRBV19 to TRBJ1-5, with a possible D match to TRBD1 (5 bases). Germline-derived CDR1 and CDR2 are LNHDA and SQIVND (reference sequence). Trimming stripped 1 base from V and 5 bases from J, with 15 bases between. This CDR3 contains 16 residues. The CDR3 DNA sequence: TGTGCCAGTAGTATAGCGCCCGGGGGAGGTCATCAGCCCCAGCATTTT. This codes for CASSIAPGGGHQPQHF.

Ten or more counts support this clonotype. The chain uses TRBV2 and TRBJ2-1; 7 bases line up with TRBD1. V was clipped by 10 bases and J by 0 bases; unmatched bases: 12. There are 16 residues in the CDR3. The germline gives CDR1 SNHLY, CDR2 FYNNEI. CDR3 sequence (DNA): TGTGCCACCATAGAGACGAACAGGGGCTCCTACAATGAGCAGTTCTTC. Its protein product is CATIETNRGSYNEQFF.

In nucleotides, the CDR3 is TGCAGTGCTAGAGACCCTGCCAGGCAGGGGGGGTACGAGCAGTACTTC. The encoded protein is CSARDPARQGGYEQYF. This chain joins TRBV20-1 and TRBJ2-7; D is perhaps TRBD1 or TRBD2 (7 bases each). Germline-derived CDR1 and CDR2 are DFQATT and SNEGSKA (reference sequence). The CDR3 consists of 16 residues. The V end lost 0 bases, the J end lost 4 bases, and 19 bases lay between the germline ends.

This clonotype was observed a handful of times. The chain recombines TRBV6-5 with TRBJ2-3, with a tentative D call TRBD2 (5 bases). In germline, CDR1 is MNHEY, CDR2 SVGAGI. Deletions cut 5 bases from V and 3 bases from J, with 9 bases between. This CDR3 is 13 amino acids long. This chain's CDR3 is CASSGRGTDTQYF. The CDR3 DNA reads TGTGCCAGCAGTGGGAGAGGGACAGATACGCAGTATTTT.

This clonotype has a handful of counts. The CDR3 DNA is TGCGCCAGCAGCCAAGTTCCGGCCGGGGAGGGGAGAAGCACAGATACGCAGTATTTT. Its translation is CASSQVPAGEGRSTDTQYF. The J gene is TRBJ2-3, the V gene TRBV4-1; TRBD2 aligns across 7 bases. This CDR3 has 19 residues. CDR1 MGHRA and CDR2 YSYEKL come from the germline V gene. V was clipped by 1 base and J by 0 bases; unmatched bases: 13.

V is TRBV6-1 and J is TRBJ2-7; D possibly corresponds to TRBD1 (6 bases). The V gene's germline CDR1 is MNHNS and CDR2 SASEGT. The V gene lost 8 bases and the J gene lost 2 bases, with 13 bases spanning the gap. The CDR3 sequence is 13 residues long. Here the CDR3 reads CASRTVEPYEQYF. CDR3 DNA: TGTGCCAGCCGGACAGTGGAGCCCTACGAGCAGTACTTC.

V is TRBV2 and J is TRBJ2-2; 8 bases agree with TRBD1. Germline-derived CDR1 and CDR2 are SNHLY and FYNNEI. V gave up 5 bases and J gave up 7 bases; unmatched junction bases: 9. The CDR3 loop spans 15 amino acids. This CDR3 is CASSFGSGGIGELFF. As DNA, the CDR3 is TGTGCCAGCAGTTTTGGGTCAGGGGGCATCGGGGAGCTGTTTTTT.

Note on this clonotype: A single base separates this from a much larger clone, so it may be a read error. The chain is built from TRBV3-1 and TRBJ2-7; D gene uncertain. Per germline, CDR1 LGHDT and CDR2 YNNKEL (reference sequence). The CDR3 loop spans 13 amino acids. The CDR3 coding sequence is TGTGCCAGCAGCCAAGATTTGAGCTACAAGCAGTACTTC. It is translated as CASSQDLSYKQYF.

This clonotype appeared a few times. V and J are TRBV2 and TRBJ1-1, with unresolved D. The CDR3 extends over 14 amino acids. V dropped 7 bases and J dropped 0 bases, with 12 bases sitting between them. CDR1 is SNHLY and CDR2 is FYNNEI in the germline V gene. CDR3 sequence (DNA): TGTGCCAGCACCGAAGTCACGGTGAACACTGAAGCTTTCTTT. Encoded protein: CASTEVTVNTEAFF. The variable domain in full, with the rest retrieved from reference TRBV2 and TRBJ1-1, is EPEVTQTPSHQVTQMGQEVILRCVPISNHLYFYWYRQILGQKVEFLVSFYNNEISEKSEIFDDQFSVERPDGSNFTLKIRSTKLEDSAMYFCASTEVTVNTEAFFGQGTRLTVV.

The chain employs TRBV10-3 and TRBJ2-7; possibly TRBD2 for D (6 bases). The CDR3 runs to 11 residues. V dropped 9 bases and J dropped 4 bases, with 10 bases sitting between them. The germline V gene has CDR1 ENHRY and CDR2 SYGVKD. The DNA of the CDR3 is TGTGCCATAGGTAGCGGTTACGAGCAGTACTTC. Its protein product is CAIGSGYEQYF.

This clonotype was counted a few times. V and J are TRBV7-2 and TRBJ2-7; 10 nucleotides line up with TRBD2. CDR1 is SGHTA and CDR2 is FQGNSA in the germline V gene. The CDR3 runs 16 residues. V trimming: 2 bases; J trimming: 4 bases; junction bases outside the gene matches: 8. In DNA, the CDR3 is TGTGCCAGCAGCTTACATAGCGGGAGGACCAATTACGAGCAGTACTTC. Translation gives CASSLHSGRTNYEQYF.

The genes are TRBV27 and TRBJ1-5; D gene unclear. The CDR3 is 14 residues long. V lost 8 bases and J 0 bases, leaving 11 bases between the germline ends. The germline gives CDR1 MNHEY, CDR2 SMNVEV (reference sequence). CDR3 nucleotides: TGTGCCAGCGCCCGGCAGGATAGCAATCAGCCCCAGCATTTT. Translation: CASARQDSNQPQHF.

About this clonotype itself: A much larger clone is a single base away; this may be a read error. V usage is TRBV6-5 and J usage is TRBJ2-3; TRBD2 aligns across 8 bases. The CDR3 is 17 residues long. Germline V CDR1 and CDR2: MNHEY, SVGAGI. The CDR3 nucleotides read TGTGCCAGCAGTTACAGCTTGACTAGCGCCAGCACAGATATGCAGTATTTT. As protein: CASSYSLTSASTDMQYF.

The chain links TRBV7-9 to TRBJ1-3; 8 positions match TRBD1. The CDR3 sequence is 17 residues long. Trimming removed 5 bases from V and 0 bases from J; junction bases left unmatched: 9. The germline CDR1 and CDR2 sequences are SEHNR and FQNEAQ (reference sequence). The CDR3 protein is CASSGQTGARSGNTIYF. In DNA form, the CDR3 reads TGTGCCAGCAGCGGTCAGACAGGGGCCCGCTCTGGAAACACCATATATTTT.

This clonotype has a handful of counts. CDR3 DNA sequence: TGTGCCAGCAGCCCGCCGGGACAGGGGGCCAAAGAGCAGTACTTC. Encoded protein: CASSPPGQGAKEQYF. The chain links TRBV9 to TRBJ2-7; 12 bases match TRBD1. Trimming took 4 bases from V and 7 from J; bases not matched to a gene: 9. The length of the CDR3 is 15 residues. CDR1 is SGDLS and CDR2 is YYNGEE in the germline V gene.

This rearrangement joins TRBV20-1 to TRBJ2-7; 9 nucleotides align to TRBD1. Unmatched junction bases numbered 9, after V lost 1 base and J lost 5 bases. The CDR3 is 15 amino acids. Looked up from germline, CDR1 is DFQATT and CDR2 is SNEGSKA (reference sequence). CDR3 sequence (DNA): TGCAGTGCTAGAGTTTCGGGACAGGGAGGCGACGAGCAGTACTTC. Translated, it gives CSARVSGQGGDEQYF.

This clonotype was found many times. The J gene is TRBJ1-5, the V gene TRBV27, with D unresolved. The germline V and J ends were trimmed by 2 bases and 8 bases, with 10 bases remaining between them. This CDR3 is built from 13 residues. The V gene's germline CDR1 is MNHEY and CDR2 SMNVEV (reference sequence). CDR3: CASSLKPLEPQHF. The CDR3, as DNA: TGTGCCAGCAGTTTAAAGCCCCTGGAGCCCCAGCATTTT.

This chain uses TRBV12-3 or TRBV12-4 with TRBJ2-7, with D tentatively TRBD1 or TRBD2 (5 bases each). Trimming stripped 3 bases from V and 4 bases from J, with 16 bases between. The CDR3 is 15 residues long. The CDR3: CASSLGPGETYEQYF. For the CDR3, the DNA is TGTGCCAGCAGTTTGGGGCCCGGGGAAACGTACGAGCAGTACTTC.

This clonotype showed up many times. The chain joins TRBV20-1 to TRBJ1-1; D may be TRBD1 (5 bases). From germline, CDR1 is DFQATT and CDR2 SNEGSKA (reference sequence). The germline V and J ends were trimmed by 3 bases and 3 bases, with 14 bases remaining between them. The CDR3 consists of 14 residues. The CDR3 nucleotides are TGCAGTGCTAGGGGGGGGGGGGGTGACACTGAAGCTTTCTTT. Its translation is CSARGGGGDTEAFF.

This clonotype showed up many times. This sequence joins TRBV6-5 and TRBJ2-1; TRBD1 matches at 9 bases. Germline V gene data show CDR1 as MNHEY and CDR2 as SVGAGI. V lost 7 bases and J lost 4; bases outside the gene matches: 8. The CDR3 spans 15 residues. CDR3 residues: CASKQDRGLYNEQFF. CDR3 sequence (DNA): TGTGCCAGCAAACAGGACAGGGGTCTTTACAATGAGCAGTTCTTC.

J is TRBJ1-1 and V is TRBV20-1; maybe TRBD1 (6 bases). Germline loops: CDR1 DFQATT, CDR2 SNEGSKA (reference sequence). Trimming cost V 8 bases and J 3 bases, with 16 bases left between them. The CDR3 is 13 residues long. CDR3 DNA sequence: TGCAGTCCCATCCCGAGGGGGGACACTGAAGCTTTCTTT. It translates to CSPIPRGDTEAFF.